These T cell receptor beta chains were read from a single sample in a study of Tregs in tolerant kidney transplant recipients. TCRdb's table, derived via immunoSEQ multiplex PCR, lists solely in-frame clones and lacks some. In the table there are more than 75,000 clones, approximately 94% of which are singletons. The sample here was CD4+ T cells from blood, taken before the transplant. All receptors derive from a human donor who received a combined kidney and bone marrow transplant. CDR3s include the opening cysteine and the closing phenylalanine or tryptophan. D genes are given only for firm matches. Not every row has a clone size; where given, it reads once, few, many or a size class.

D: TRBD2; J: TRBJ2-2; V: TRBV9; size: -; CDR3: CASSVELAGDYGELFF; DNA: TGTGCCAGCAGCGTAGAACTAGCGGGAGATTACGGGGAGCTGTTTTTT
D: -; J: TRBJ1-2; V: TRBV12-5; size: -; CDR3: CASGLTTDYGYTF; DNA: TGTGCTAGTGGTTTGACGACAGATTATGGCTACACCTTC
D: TRBD2; J: TRBJ2-5; V: TRBV5-1; size: once; CDR3: CASSLVLAETQYF; DNA: TGCGCCAGCAGCTTGGTACTAGCGGAGACCCAGTACTTC
D: -; J: TRBJ1-2; V: TRBV9; size: -; CDR3: CASSVGNGGYTF; DNA: TGTGCCAGCAGCGTAGGGAACGGGGGCTACACCTTC
D: TRBD2; J: TRBJ2-1; V: TRBV18; size: -; CDR3: CASSPGTSPDNEQFF; DNA: TGTGCCAGCTCACCGGGGACTAGCCCGGACAATGAGCAGTTCTTC
D: TRBD1; J: TRBJ2-3; V: TRBV11-3; size: -; CDR3: CASSLGQGNTDTQYF; DNA: TGTGCCAGCAGCTTAGGACAGGGGAACACAGATACGCAGTATTTT
D: -; J: TRBJ1-3; V: TRBV30; size: -; CDR3: CAWSLSGNTIYF; DNA: TGTGCCTGGAGTCTCTCTGGAAACACCATATATTTT
D: TRBD1; J: TRBJ2-3; V: TRBV30; size: -; CDR3: CAWRRPGTGGIYTQYF; DNA: TGTGCCTGGAGACGGCCAGGGACAGGGGGTATATATACGCAGTATTTT
D: TRBD1; J: TRBJ2-7; V: TRBV7-2; size: -; CDR3: CASSLDPGGYEQYF; DNA: TGTGCCAGCAGCTTAGATCCAGGGGGCTACGAGCAGTACTTC
D: TRBD1; J: TRBJ1-3; V: TRBV28; size: few; CDR3: CASSPTGTGNTIYF; DNA: TGTGCCAGCAGTCCGACAGGGACTGGAAACACCATATATTTT
D: TRBD1; J: TRBJ2-4; V: TRBV5-1; size: -; CDR3: CASSGQGGNIQYF; DNA: TGCGCCAGCAGCGGACAGGGAGGAAACATTCAGTACTTC
D: -; J: TRBJ2-7; V: TRBV4-2; size: -; CDR3: CASSQEGSRGGYEQYF; DNA: TGTGCCAGCAGCCAAGAAGGGAGCAGGGGAGGGTACGAGCAGTACTTC
D: -; J: TRBJ1-4; V: TRBV7-8; size: -; CDR3: CASSPSLALSGKLFF; DNA: TGTGCCAGCAGCCCTTCATTAGCCTTAAGTGGAAAACTGTTTTTT
D: TRBD2; J: TRBJ2-7; V: TRBV27; size: -; CDR3: CASSFGGTSGLLF; DNA: TGTGCCAGCAGTTTCGGGGGGACTAGCGGGTTACTCTTC
D: TRBD1; J: TRBJ2-3; V: TRBV18; size: -; CDR3: CASSLDRGGTDTQYF; DNA: TGTGCCAGCTCACTCGACAGGGGAGGCACAGATACGCAGTATTTT
D: -; J: TRBJ1-2; V: TRBV5-6; size: -; CDR3: CASSLELNYGYTF; DNA: TGTGCCAGCAGCTTGGAGCTGAACTATGGCTACACCTTC
D: TRBD1; J: TRBJ2-7; V: TRBV18; size: -; CDR3: CASSPRTGPSYEQYF; DNA: TGTGCCAGCTCACCTCGGACAGGTCCATCCTACGAGCAGTACTTC
D: -; J: TRBJ2-1; V: TRBV5-4; size: -; CDR3: CATRTGYGNEQFF; DNA: TGTGCCACCAGAACAGGGTATGGCAATGAGCAGTTCTTC
D: -; J: TRBJ2-7; V: TRBV6-6; size: -; CDR3: CASSRKTSSSYEQYF; DNA: TGTGCCAGCAGTCGAAAGACGTCTAGCTCCTACGAGCAGTACTTC
D: TRBD1; J: TRBJ1-5; V: TRBV19; size: -; CDR3: CASRSVTGGQPQHF; DNA: TGTGCCAGTAGGAGCGTCACAGGGGGGCAGCCCCAGCATTTT
D: -; J: TRBJ1-4; V: TRBV7-2; size: once; CDR3: CASRPNSANEKLFF; DNA: TGTGCCAGCAGACCGAACTCGGCTAATGAAAAACTGTTTTTT
D: TRBD1; J: TRBJ1-6; V: TRBV19; size: -; CDR3: CASRSTGTGGSSPLHF; DNA: TGTGCCAGTAGGAGCACCGGGACAGGTGGAAGTTCACCCCTCCACTTT
D: -; J: TRBJ1-2; V: TRBV6-6; size: -; CDR3: CTSSSGRVDYGYTF; DNA: TGTACCAGCAGTTCGGGCAGGGTGGACTATGGCTACACCTTC
D: -; J: TRBJ2-1; V: TRBV7-8; size: -; CDR3: CASSLLTGRLVGNEQFF; DNA: TGTGCCAGCAGCCTGCTGACAGGGAGACTAGTCGGCAATGAGCAGTTCTTC
D: -; J: TRBJ2-1; V: TRBV4-2; size: -; CDR3: CASSPSKGRNSYNEQFF; DNA: TGTGCCAGCAGTCCCAGTAAGGGGCGGAACTCCTACAATGAGCAGTTCTTC
D: TRBD1; J: TRBJ1-1; V: TRBV7-9; size: -; CDR3: CASSARTGGMAEAFF; DNA: TGTGCCAGCAGCGCCAGGACAGGGGGTATGGCTGAAGCTTTCTTT
D: TRBD2; J: TRBJ2-7; V: TRBV11-2; size: -; CDR3: CASSPTAGVAYEQYF; DNA: TGTGCCAGCAGCCCGACGGCGGGAGTCGCGTACGAGCAGTACTTC
D: -; J: TRBJ1-2; V: TRBV29-1; size: -; CDR3: CSVGRRDGNYGYTF; DNA: TGCAGCGTAGGTCGCAGGGATGGGAACTATGGCTACACCTTC
D: -; J: TRBJ1-1; V: TRBV5-4; size: -; CDR3: CASSLDQSGSEAFF; DNA: TGTGCCAGCAGCTTGGATCAATCGGGTTCTGAAGCTTTCTTT
D: -; J: TRBJ2-7; V: TRBV20-1; size: -; CDR3: CSVAGRYF; DNA: TGCAGTGTTGCAGGTCGGTACTTC
D: -; J: TRBJ1-2; V: TRBV2; size: -; CDR3: CASIHRALQAGYTF; DNA: TGTGCCAGCATCCACAGGGCCTTGCAGGCGGGCTACACCTTC
D: TRBD2; J: TRBJ2-7; V: TRBV18; size: -; CDR3: CASSPGGVPSYEQYF; DNA: TGTGCCAGCTCACCAGGGGGGGTCCCTTCCTACGAGCAGTACTTC
D: -; J: TRBJ2-1; V: TRBV30; size: -; CDR3: CAWSRPGVTSGLDEQFF; DNA: TGTGCCTGGAGCAGACCGGGGGTTACTTCAGGCCTCGATGAGCAGTTCTTC
D: TRBD1; J: TRBJ1-1; V: TRBV5-1; size: -; CDR3: CASSLGDSIEAFF; DNA: TGCGCCAGCAGCTTGGGGGACAGCATTGAAGCTTTCTTT
D: TRBD2; J: TRBJ2-7; V: TRBV18; size: -; CDR3: CASSPSASGSYEQYF; DNA: TGTGCCAGCTCACCATCGGCTAGCGGGAGCTACGAGCAGTACTTC
D: TRBD1; J: TRBJ2-5; V: TRBV29-1; size: -; CDR3: CSVSGGGQETQYF; DNA: TGCAGCGTTTCAGGGGGCGGGCAAGAGACCCAGTACTTC
D: -; J: TRBJ2-2; V: TRBV6-5; size: -; CDR3: CASSRSEGTGELFF; DNA: TGTGCCAGCAGCCGTAGCGAGGGCACCGGGGAGCTGTTTTTT
D: TRBD1; J: TRBJ2-3; V: TRBV7-3; size: once; CDR3: CASSRTGGGDTQYF; DNA: TGTGCCAGCAGCAGAACAGGGGGCGGTGATACGCAGTATTTT
D: -; J: TRBJ1-4; V: TRBV30; size: -; CDR3: CAWSSEVHEKLFF; DNA: TGTGCCTGGAGTAGCGAGGTCCATGAAAAACTGTTTTTT
D: TRBD1; J: TRBJ1-3; V: TRBV9; size: once; CDR3: CASSGRDSSGNTIYF; DNA: TGTGCCAGCAGCGGCCGGGACAGCTCTGGAAACACCATATATTTT
D: -; J: TRBJ1-5; V: TRBV20-1; size: -; CDR3: CSVGPGWAQHF; DNA: TGCAGTGTAGGTCCAGGTTGGGCCCAGCATTTT
D: TRBD2; J: TRBJ2-5; V: TRBV4-3; size: -; CDR3: CASSHLPGLAGGSETQYF; DNA: TGCGCCAGCAGCCACCTACCGGGACTAGCGGGGGGGAGTGAGACCCAGTACTTC
D: TRBD1; J: TRBJ1-2; V: TRBV28; size: -; CDR3: CASRHARDRGLNGYTF; DNA: TGTGCCAGCAGGCACGCCCGGGACAGGGGGCTCAATGGCTACACCTTC
D: TRBD1; J: TRBJ1-6; V: TRBV6-1; size: -; CDR3: CASSGPGQLYSPLHF; DNA: TGTGCCAGCAGCGGGCCGGGACAGCTTTATTCACCCCTCCACTTT
D: TRBD1; J: TRBJ1-2; V: TRBV30; size: -; CDR3: CAWTGVGERGRHGYTF; DNA: TGTGCCTGGACCGGAGTAGGGGAGAGGGGGCGCCATGGCTACACCTTC
D: TRBD1; J: TRBJ1-1; V: TRBV11-3; size: -; CDR3: CASSPSGAGTVEAFF; DNA: TGTGCCAGCAGTCCCTCAGGGGCGGGGACAGTAGAAGCTTTCTTT
D: -; J: TRBJ2-2; V: TRBV11-2; size: -; CDR3: CASSTVSGELFF; DNA: TGTGCCAGCAGCACGGTCTCCGGGGAGCTGTTTTTT
D: -; J: TRBJ2-7; V: TRBV5-1; size: -; CDR3: CASSLNPRPYEQYF; DNA: TGCGCCAGCAGCTTGAATCCGAGGCCCTACGAGCAGTACTTC
D: TRBD1; J: TRBJ1-2; V: TRBV7-3; size: -; CDR3: CASSLGGGGDGYTF; DNA: TGTGCCAGCAGCTTAGGAGGGGGCGGGGATGGCTACACCTTC
D: TRBD1; J: TRBJ2-7; V: TRBV7-2; size: -; CDR3: CASSLMGQGAPEQYF; DNA: TGTGCCAGCAGCTTAATGGGACAGGGGGCTCCCGAGCAGTACTTC
D: TRBD1; J: TRBJ1-1; V: TRBV15; size: -; CDR3: CATSRDRGRLNTEAFF; DNA: TGTGCCACCAGTAGGGACAGGGGGCGCCTGAACACTGAAGCTTTCTTT
D: -; J: TRBJ2-6; V: TRBV5-1; size: -; CDR3: CASSLGVGPVGSGANVLTF; DNA: TGCGCCAGCAGCTTGGGGGTGGGGCCAGTAGGCTCTGGGGCCAACGTCCTGACTTTC